This paragraph reports one T cell receptor beta chain. What it binds is unknown. These data come from a study of PD-1 blockade in mismatch repair-deficient tumors. Broader study findings: After pembrolizumab, tumor-resident clones rose rapidly, then generally contracted before radiologic responses.

PCR or immunohistochemistry showed mismatch repair deficiency in every enrolled patient. The TCR-sequenced patients were three responders to pembrolizumab. Trimming cost V 1 base and J 2 bases, with 6 bases left between them. Germline V gene data show CDR1 as SGHNT and CDR2 as YYREEE (reference sequence). CDR3 length: 13 amino acids. Some clones are missing from TCRdb's copy, which holds only in-frame ones; the method was immunoSEQ multiplex PCR. The sample records more than 90,000 clones, 70% to 80% being singletons. This chain joins TRBV5-4 and TRBJ2-5; D unresolved. This specimen consisted of peripheral blood, obtained 60 weeks after starting pembrolizumab. The receptor comes from an adult with mismatch repair-deficient cancer. The CDR3 DNA is TGTGCCAGCAGCTTGATAGGACAAGAGACCCAGTACTTC. Its protein is CASSLIGQETQYF.